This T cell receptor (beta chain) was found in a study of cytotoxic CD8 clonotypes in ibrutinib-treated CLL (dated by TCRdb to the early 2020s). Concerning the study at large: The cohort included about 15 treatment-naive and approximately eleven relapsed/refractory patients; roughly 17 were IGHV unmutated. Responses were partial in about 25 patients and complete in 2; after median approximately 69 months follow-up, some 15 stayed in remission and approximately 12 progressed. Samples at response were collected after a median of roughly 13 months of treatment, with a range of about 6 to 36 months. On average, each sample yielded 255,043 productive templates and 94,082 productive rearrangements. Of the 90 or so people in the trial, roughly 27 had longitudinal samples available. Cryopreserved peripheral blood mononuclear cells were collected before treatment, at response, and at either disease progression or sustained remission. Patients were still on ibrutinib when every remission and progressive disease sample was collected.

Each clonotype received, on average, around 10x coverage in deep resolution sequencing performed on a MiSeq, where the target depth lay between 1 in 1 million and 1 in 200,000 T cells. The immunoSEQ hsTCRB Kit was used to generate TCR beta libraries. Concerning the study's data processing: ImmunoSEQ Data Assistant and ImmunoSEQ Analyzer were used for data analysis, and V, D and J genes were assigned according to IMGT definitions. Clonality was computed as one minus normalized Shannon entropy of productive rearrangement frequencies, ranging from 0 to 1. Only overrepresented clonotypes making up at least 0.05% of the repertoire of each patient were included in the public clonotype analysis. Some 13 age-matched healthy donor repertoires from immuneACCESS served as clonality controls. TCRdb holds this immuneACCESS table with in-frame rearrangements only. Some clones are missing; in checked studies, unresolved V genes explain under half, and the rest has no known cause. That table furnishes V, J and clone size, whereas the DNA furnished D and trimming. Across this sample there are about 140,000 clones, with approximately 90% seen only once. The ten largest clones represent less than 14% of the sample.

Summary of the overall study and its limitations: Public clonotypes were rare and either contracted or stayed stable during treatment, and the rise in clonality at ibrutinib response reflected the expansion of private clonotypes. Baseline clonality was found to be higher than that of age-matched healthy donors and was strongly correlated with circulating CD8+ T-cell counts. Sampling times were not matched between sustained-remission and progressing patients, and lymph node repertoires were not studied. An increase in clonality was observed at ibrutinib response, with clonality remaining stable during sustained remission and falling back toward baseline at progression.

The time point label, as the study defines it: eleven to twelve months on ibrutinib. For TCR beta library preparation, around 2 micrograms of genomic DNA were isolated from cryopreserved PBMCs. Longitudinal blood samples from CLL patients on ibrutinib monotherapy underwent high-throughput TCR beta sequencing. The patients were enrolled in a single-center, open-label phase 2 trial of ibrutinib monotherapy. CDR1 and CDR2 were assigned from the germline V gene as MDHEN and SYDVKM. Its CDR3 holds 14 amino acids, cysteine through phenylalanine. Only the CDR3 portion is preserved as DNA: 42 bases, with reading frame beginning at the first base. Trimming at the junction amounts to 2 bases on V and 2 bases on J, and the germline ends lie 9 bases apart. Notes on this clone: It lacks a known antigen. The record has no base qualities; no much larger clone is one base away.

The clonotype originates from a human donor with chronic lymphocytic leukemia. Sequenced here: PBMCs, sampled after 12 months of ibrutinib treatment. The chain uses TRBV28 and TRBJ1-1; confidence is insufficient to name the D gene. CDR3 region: CASSLTGLNTEAFF. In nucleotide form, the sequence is TGTGCCAGCAGTTTAACGGGATTAAACACTGAAGCTTTCTTT.